This passage covers 10 T cell receptor beta chains from one sample sequenced in a study of T cells after yellow fever vaccination. TCRdb re-called the 5' RACE reads through MiXCR, storing one row per CDR3 protein. In the table there are some 340,000 distinct CDR3 sequences, roughly a tenth of which are singletons. This specimen was CD4+ T cells sorted from PBMCs, taken 45 days after the yellow fever booster vaccination. The receptor set was obtained from a man aged 18 to 30 who received the YFV17D yellow fever vaccine.

CDR3 nucleotide sequence: TGTGCCAGCAGTCCCGGACAGGAGATCCAGCCCCAGCATTTT. Its translation is CASSPGQEIQPQHF. The chain combines TRBV12-3 or TRBV12-4 with TRBJ1-5; 7 nucleotides line up with TRBD1. V shed 5 bases and J 7 bases; nucleotides not matched to a gene: 8. This CDR3 is built from 14 residues.

This clonotype came up many times. V usage is TRBV20-1 and J usage is TRBJ2-1, with 14 bases aligning to TRBD2. Germline assignment: CDR1 DFQATT and CDR2 SNEGSKA (reference sequence). This CDR3 has 13 residues. Germline trimming cut 5 bases from V and 10 bases from J; bases unmatched to any gene: 4. This CDR3 reads CSAPRLAGGEQFF. In nucleotides, the CDR3 is TGCAGTGCTCCCCGACTAGCGGGGGGGGAGCAGTTCTTC.

This clonotype was counted between two and nine times. V usage is TRBV5-1 and J usage is TRBJ2-5, with D perhaps matching TRBD1 or TRBD2 (5 bases each). Germline V gene sequence: CDR1 SGHRS, CDR2 YFSETQ. Trimming removed 3 bases from V and 0 bases from J, with 9 bases in between. The CDR3 covers 14 residues. The DNA of the CDR3 is TGCGCCAGCAGCTGGGACGGGTACCAAGAGACCCAGTACTTC. This encodes CASSWDGYQETQYF.

This clonotype occurred a few times. This chain links TRBV14 with TRBJ1-1; D is undetermined. V lost 4 bases to trimming and J lost 2 bases, with 11 bases between them. The germline gives CDR1 SGHDN, CDR2 FVKESK. This CDR3 has 14 amino acids. Here the CDR3 reads CASSLLHFNTEAFF. For the CDR3, the DNA is TGTGCCAGCAGCCTCTTGCATTTTAACACTGAAGCTTTCTTT.

The sample holds many counts of this clonotype. The CDR3 loop reads CASSVTGGGSYEQYV. CDR3 nucleotides: TGTGCCAGCAGCGTTACCGGGGGGGGCTCCTACGAGCAGTACGTC. The chain has TRBV7-8 and TRBJ2-7, with 8 bases matching TRBD2. The germline CDR1 and CDR2 sequences are SGHVS and FQNEAQ. The CDR3 covers 15 residues. V was pared by 5 bases and J by 0 bases, with 6 bases of the junction left unmatched.

This clonotype was seen many times. The J gene is TRBJ2-6, the V gene TRBV7-9, with 9 bases identical to TRBD1. Unmatched junction bases numbered 8, after V lost 5 bases and J lost 0 bases. The CDR3 is made up of 18 amino acids. The germline gives CDR1 SEHNR, CDR2 FQNEAQ (reference sequence). The CDR3 spells CASSAGQGSSSGANVLTF. The CDR3 DNA reads as TGTGCCAGCAGCGCGGGACAGGGTTCTAGCTCTGGGGCCAACGTCCTGACTTTC.

This clonotype was counted a few times. This sequence joins TRBV20-1 and TRBJ1-1; D uncertain. Germline values: CDR1 DFQATT, CDR2 SNEGSKA (reference sequence). This CDR3 contains 11 residues. The V and J ends lost 3 bases and 8 bases respectively, with 10 bases between them. The CDR3 DNA reads TGCAGTGCTAGTAGAGCCGGAGAAGCTTTCTTT. Encoded protein: CSASRAGEAFF.

This clonotype was counted a few times. This chain links TRBV4-3 with TRBJ1-2; 8 nucleotides match TRBD1. The ends lost 0 bases at V and 5 bases at J; junction bases unmatched: 2. The CDR3 extends over 14 amino acids. CDR1 and CDR2 from the germline V gene are LGHNA and YSLEER. CDR3 residues: CASSQEGQVYGYTF. The CDR3 nucleotides are TGCGCCAGCAGCCAAGAGGGACAGGTGTATGGCTACACCTTC.

The sample holds a few counts of this clonotype. The chain carries TRBV5-5 and TRBJ2-3; 9 bases map to TRBD1. Germline V gene lookup returns CDR1 SGHKS and CDR2 YYEKEE (reference sequence). The CDR3 loop spans 16 amino acids. Trimming took 4 bases from V and 0 from J; bases not matched to a gene: 6. In DNA, the CDR3 is TGTGCCAGCAGCCCCCGGACAGGGGCAAGCACAGATACGCAGTATTTT. It translates to CASSPRTGASTDTQYF. Full variable domain (missing parts from reference TRBV5-5 and TRBJ2-3): DAGVTQSPTHLIKTRGQQVTLRCSPISGHKSVSWYQQVLGQGPQFIFQYYEKEERGRGNFPDRFSARQFPNYSSELNVNALLLGDSALYLCASSPRTGASTDTQYFGPGTRLTVL.

The V and J genes are TRBV3-1 and TRBJ2-7; 7 bases fit TRBD2. V dropped 1 base and J dropped 4; count of bases not matched to a gene: 4. The CDR3 loop spans 14 amino acids. Germline V lookup: CDR1 LGHDT, CDR2 YNNKEL (reference sequence). CDR3 in DNA: TGTGCCAGCAGCCAAGCCACTAGCGTATACGAGCAGTACTTC. It is translated as CASSQATSVYEQYF.